This TCR beta chain comes out of a study of graft-versus-host responses after intestinal transplantation (dated by TCRdb to the early 2020s). Some background on the complete study: Recipients received multivisceral, liver-intestinal, or isolated intestinal transplants. Every recipient was given anti-thymocyte globulin induction, then maintenance tacrolimus and steroids for roughly 3 years. Bulk TCR-beta CDR3 sequencing was used to track graft-versus-host and host-versus-graft alloreactive T cell clones in the graft, circulation and bone marrow after intestinal transplantation. Alloreactive clones were identified by sequencing pre-transplant mixed lymphocyte reaction products and comparing them with unstimulated pre-transplant donor and recipient T cells. Of the 20 to 30 intestinal transplant recipients enrolled in the cohort, one of whom was a retransplant, a few patients without pretransplant specimens were excluded. Donor T cell macrochimerism was defined as a peak of at least 4% donor T cells among recipient peripheral blood mononuclear cells. Rather than being sequenced by the commercial service, samples from three later patients were sequenced in-house on an Illumina MiSeq and processed with MiXCR.

Library generation was performed with the immunoSEQ multiplex PCR assay. For most patients, genomic DNA was isolated with the Qiagen DNeasy Blood and Tissue Kit and shipped frozen to Adaptive Biotechnologies for TCR sequencing. High-throughput TCR-beta CDR3 sequencing of genomic DNA from most patients was performed by Adaptive Biotechnologies. The authors processed their data as follows. Adaptive's ImmunoSEQ software supplied the TCR sequencing data for approximately 18 patients, while MiXCR and VDJtools were used to process a few other patients. To correct CD4 versus CD8 sorting errors, any sequence found in both subsets at a frequency ratio below 5:1 was removed. CDR3 nucleotide sequences shared between donor and recipient were removed because their origin could not be assigned. At least 2-fold expansion over unstimulated cells and a minimum CFSE-low frequency of 0.002% (template counts) or 0.001% (read counts) were required for clones to be classified as alloreactive. Mappable clones were those detected in sequenced pre-transplant spleen, lymph node, or MLR CFSE-low populations of the donor or recipient. The cumulative frequency of alloreactive clones was calculated as a percentage of all sequences, weighted by copy number. TCRdb obtained this table from immuneACCESS and retained in-frame rearrangements with V and J assigned. These tables miss some clones; where compared with another copy, unresolved V genes account for less than half of the shortfall, and the remainder is unexplained. That table is the source of V, J and clone size, and D and trimming were worked out from the DNA. For this sample there are 86,000 or so clones; approximately 90% appear just once. Roughly 6% of the sample lies in the top ten.

The intended sense of this specimen's time point label: cells obtained before transplantation from donor or recipient. CD3+CD4+ and CD3+CD8+ populations were FACS-sorted from unstimulated pre-transplant donor and recipient cells taken from spleen or lymph nodes. About this clone: Its antigen is currently not known. No base quality values were provided; no much bigger clone lies one nucleotide off.

Findings and caveats that apply to the study as a whole: Patients with donor T cell macrochimerism had high GvH to HvG T cell clonal ratios in their allografts. GvH clones were found in recipient bone marrow, and some of the GvH clones appeared earlier in ileal mucosa or blood, which is consistent with an intestinal mucosal origin. Peak levels of circulating GvH clones were associated with declines in HvG clones early after transplant. The relatively low number and heterogeneity of intestinal transplant patients limited the conclusions.

Sequences were derived from unstimulated CD8+ T cells sorted from spleen or lymph node cells, sampled before intestinal transplant. This receptor was identified in a human donor who received an intestinal transplant.

The DNA sequence follows: TGTGCCAGCAGTGAAGGGACTAGCGGCCTCCAAGAGACCCAGTACTTC. This yields the protein CASSEGTSGLQETQYF. The chain couples TRBV2 to TRBJ2-5; TRBD2 agrees with 10 junctional bases. For this chain, trimming is 1 base at the V end and 1 base at the J end, and the number of junction bases without a gene match is 3. CDR1 and CDR2 (SNHLY, FYNNEI) derive from the germline V gene. Counted from cysteine to phenylalanine, this CDR3 has 16 amino acids. The CDR3 DNA has 48 bases and is translated from base 1. With all but the CDR3 taken from the reference TRBV2 and TRBJ2-5 genes, the full variable domain is: EPEVTQTPSHQVTQMGQEVILRCVPISNHLYFYWYRQILGQKVEFLVSFYNNEISEKSEIFDDQFSVERPDGSNFTLKIRSTKLEDSAMYFCASSEGTSGLQETQYFGPGTRLLVL.